This T cell receptor (beta chain) was obtained from a study of early T cells in non-severe SARS-CoV-2 infection. Study-wide background: The authors sequenced bulk RNA from unsorted whole blood, leaving chains unpaired. Study-level points and caveats: Reliance on VDJdb matching favored anti-spike CD8 responses; private and CD4 specificities were missed.

In germline, CDR1 is SGHDN, CDR2 FVKESK. Trimming took 2 bases from V and 1 from J, leaving 8 bases between them. The CDR3 runs to 14 residues. This clonotype appeared many times. Antigen specificity is unknown. TCRdb passed the 5' RACE reads through MiXCR, listing each CDR3 protein once. The sample holds approximately 27,000 distinct CDR3 sequences, 4% to 5.5% seen once. The chain uses TRBV14 and TRBJ2-5; perhaps TRBD1 as D (5 bases). The specimen sequenced was whole blood. This clonotype was sampled from an adult who was a healthcare worker with PCR-confirmed SARS-CoV-2 infection or an uninfected control (not recorded which). CDR3 loop: CASSQRQFQETQYF. The CDR3 DNA is TGTGCCAGCAGCCAACGACAGTTCCAAGAGACCCAGTACTTC.